This T cell receptor (beta chain) is drawn from a study of shared clonotypes between healthy human individuals. Whole-study context: Researchers drew samples from two women and a few men aged 18 to 49. Overall study results and limits: The study found 4.5% to 5% of naive CD4 clonotypes shared across four donors. Deeper or shallower sequencing was expected to change how clonotypes are shared among donors. Naive subsets typically showed greater estimated richness than memory subsets.

A remark on this clone: Its antigen is still unknown.

Clones were read by immunoSEQ multiplex PCR, and TCRdb kept only the in-frame ones, dropping some. Of approximately 720,000 clones listed, roughly 78% are singletons. The sample consisted of memory CD4+ T cells sorted from blood. The subset denotes: CD45RA-negative fraction. The TCR originated in a young woman in good health.

CDR3 sequence reads: CASSWTGGSGRENIQYF. Written as DNA, the CDR3 is TGTGCCAGCAGCTGGACCGGCGGCAGCGGGAGAGAGAACATTCAGTACTTC. The chain carries TRBV7-9 and TRBJ2-4; 8 bases agree with TRBD2. Losses at the gene ends were 4 bases for V and 7 bases for J; bases not matched to a gene: 15. CDR3 length equals 17 residues. The V gene's germline CDR1 is SEHNR and CDR2 FQNEAQ (reference sequence).